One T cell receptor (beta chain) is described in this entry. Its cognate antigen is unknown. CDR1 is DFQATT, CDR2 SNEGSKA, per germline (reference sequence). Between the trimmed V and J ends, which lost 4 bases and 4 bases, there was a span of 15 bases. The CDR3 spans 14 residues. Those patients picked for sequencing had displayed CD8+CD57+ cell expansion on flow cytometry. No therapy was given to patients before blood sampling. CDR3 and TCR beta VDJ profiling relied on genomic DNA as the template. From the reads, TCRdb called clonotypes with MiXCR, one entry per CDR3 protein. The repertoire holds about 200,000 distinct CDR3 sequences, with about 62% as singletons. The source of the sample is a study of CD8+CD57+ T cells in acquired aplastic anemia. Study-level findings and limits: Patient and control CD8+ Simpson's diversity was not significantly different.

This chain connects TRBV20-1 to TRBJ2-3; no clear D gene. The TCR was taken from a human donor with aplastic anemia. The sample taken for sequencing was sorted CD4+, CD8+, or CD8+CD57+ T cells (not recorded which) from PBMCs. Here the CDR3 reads CSAKPSLVPDTQYF. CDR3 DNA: TGCAGTGCTAAGCCTAGTCTCGTTCCAGATACGCAGTATTTT.